This is a list of T cell receptor beta chains from one sample in a study of blood T cell repertoires in COVID-19. Method: immunoSEQ multiplex PCR; TCRdb's copy keeps in-frame clones and lacks some. The sample has about 480,000 clones; around 89% are singletons. Sequenced: peripheral blood. Receptors were obtained from a woman aged 45-65 years with COVID-19, enrolled during active disease. CDR3s include the opening cysteine and the closing phenylalanine or tryptophan. Each record gives: CDR3 length, J gene, clone size, V gene, D gene, CDR3 protein, CDR3 DNA. D genes are given only for firm matches. Rows may omit the clone size; those that give it use once, few, many or a size class.

14 | TRBJ1-1 | NA | TRBV5-4 | NA | CASSYPRREAEAFF | TGTGCCAGCAGCTATCCACGGCGGGAGGCTGAAGCTTTCTTT
16 | TRBJ1-6 | NA | TRBV7-9 | TRBD1 | CASSLGQGVYNSPLHF | TGTGCCAGCAGCTTGGGACAGGGTGTCTATAATTCACCCCTCCACTTT
18 | TRBJ2-1 | NA | TRBV3-1/TRBV3-2 | TRBD2 | CASSQVGPWDYVYNEQFF | TGTGCCAGCAGCCAAGTCGGGCCGTGGGACTACGTCTACAATGAGCAGTTCTTC
12 | TRBJ2-1 | NA | TRBV10-3 | NA | CAISEDGRDQFF | TGTGCCATCAGTGAGGATGGGCGGGACCAGTTCTTC
15 | TRBJ2-5 | NA | TRBV30 | NA | CAWSPHLTGYETQYF | TGTGCCTGGAGCCCGCACCTAACAGGGTACGAGACCCAGTACTTC
16 | TRBJ2-2 | NA | TRBV5-1 | NA | CASSLENLSGTGELFF | TGCGCCAGCAGCTTGGAGAACCTATCGGGCACCGGGGAGCTGTTTTTT
14 | TRBJ2-7 | NA | TRBV6-1 | TRBD1 | CASSEDRGWNEQYF | TGTGCCAGCAGTGAAGACAGGGGGTGGAACGAGCAGTACTTC
13 | TRBJ2-7 | NA | TRBV29-1 | NA | CSVRHLKSGEQYF | TGCAGCGTCCGACACCTTAAGTCGGGAGAGCAGTACTTC
13 | TRBJ2-1 | NA | TRBV11-2 | NA | CASSLGGPDEQFF | TGTGCCAGCAGCTTAGGGGGGCCGGATGAGCAGTTCTTC
13 | TRBJ2-7 | NA | TRBV29-1 | TRBD1 | CSVEKTGGREQYF | TGCAGCGTTGAAAAAACAGGGGGCCGCGAGCAGTACTTC
13 | TRBJ1-1 | NA | TRBV28 | NA | CASSLEGTPEAFF | TGTGCCAGCAGTTTAGAGGGAACCCCTGAAGCTTTCTTT
14 | TRBJ1-2 | NA | TRBV7-6 | TRBD1 | CASSLRQGPYGYTF | TGTGCCAGCAGCCTAAGACAGGGTCCCTATGGCTACACCTTC
13 | TRBJ1-2 | NA | TRBV29-1 | TRBD1 | CSVESTGNYGYTF | TGCAGCGTTGAATCGACAGGGAACTATGGCTACACCTTC
18 | TRBJ2-3 | NA | TRBV5-1 | TRBD2 | CASSSLGGAGGLADTQYF | TGCGCCAGCAGCTCCCTGGGAGGCGCGGGGGGGCTGGCAGATACGCAGTATTTT
14 | TRBJ1-1 | NA | TRBV5-4 | NA | CASSRVYSDTEAFF | TGTGCCAGCAGCCGTGTCTATTCCGACACTGAAGCTTTCTTT
13 | TRBJ2-5 | NA | TRBV10-2 | NA | CASSGTGWETQYF | TGCGCCAGCAGTGGAACAGGTTGGGAGACCCAGTACTTC
15 | TRBJ2-7 | NA | TRBV4-2 | TRBD2 | CASSQGRLASYEQYF | TGTGCCAGCAGCCAAGGGAGACTAGCATCCTACGAGCAGTACTTC
14 | TRBJ2-7 | NA | TRBV6-5 | NA | CASSSRTEIYEQYF | TGTGCCAGCAGTTCCCGGACAGAGATCTACGAGCAGTACTTC
12 | TRBJ1-1 | NA | TRBV9 | NA | CASSPTGSEAFF | TGTGCCAGCAGCCCTACAGGGTCTGAAGCTTTCTTT
14 | TRBJ2-6 | NA | TRBV19 | NA | CAERGARGANVLTF | TGTGCAGAACGGGGGGCGCGTGGGGCCAACGTCCTGACTTTC
15 | TRBJ1-5 | NA | TRBV6-6 | NA | CASRTQKTGSQPQHF | TGTGCCAGCCGAACCCAAAAAACAGGGTCTCAGCCCCAGCATTTT
15 | TRBJ2-7 | NA | TRBV7-9 | TRBD1 | CASSPRTGGRGEQYF | TGTGCCAGCAGCCCCCGGACAGGGGGTCGGGGCGAGCAGTACTTC
15 | TRBJ2-1 | NA | TRBV24-1 | TRBD1 | CATSTGTGSYNEQFF | TGTGCCACCTCAACCGGGACAGGGTCCTACAATGAGCAGTTCTTC
15 | TRBJ2-7 | NA | TRBV19 | NA | CASSIAGASSYEQYF | TGTGCCAGTAGTATAGCAGGGGCCAGCTCCTACGAGCAGTACTTC
14 | TRBJ1-1 | NA | TRBV6-2/TRBV6-3 | NA | CASSWTVMNTEAFF | TGTGCCAGCAGCTGGACAGTTATGAACACTGAAGCTTTCTTT
15 | TRBJ1-1 | NA | TRBV5-8 | TRBD1 | CASSGWDRPLREAFF | TGTGCCAGCAGCGGGTGGGACAGGCCTCTCAGGGAAGCTTTCTTT
16 | TRBJ1-5 | NA | TRBV4-1 | TRBD1 | CASSQGQTRSNQPQHF | TGCGCCAGCAGCCAGGGACAGACCCGGAGCAATCAGCCCCAGCATTTT
14 | TRBJ1-1 | NA | TRBV6-5 | TRBD1 | CASTRDRANTEAFF | TGTGCCAGCACCCGGGACAGGGCCAACACTGAAGCTTTCTTT
14 | TRBJ2-2 | NA | TRBV2 | NA | CASSTDTNTGELFF | TGTGCCAGCAGTACAGACACGAACACCGGGGAGCTGTTTTTT
13 | TRBJ1-5 | NA | TRBV6-5 | NA | CASSPSGSQPQHF | TGTGCCAGCAGTCCGAGTGGGAGTCAGCCCCAGCATTTT
12 | TRBJ1-2 | NA | TRBV6-5 | NA | CASSYRGWDYTF | TGTGCCAGCAGTTACCGGGGGTGGGACTACACCTTC
14 | TRBJ1-4 | NA | TRBV5-4 | NA | CASSPGGTNEKLFF | TGTGCCAGCAGCCCGGGGGGCACTAATGAAAAACTGTTTTTT
15 | TRBJ1-6 | NA | TRBV2 | NA | CASTLASSYNSPLHF | TGTGCCAGCACCTTGGCTAGCTCCTATAATTCACCCCTCCACTTT
14 | TRBJ1-2 | NA | TRBV25-1 | NA | CASSELGGNYGYTF | TGTGCCAGCAGTGAATTGGGAGGAAACTATGGCTACACCTTC
14 | TRBJ1-5 | NA | TRBV30 | TRBD1 | CAWSTGVSNQPQHF | TGTGCCTGGAGTACAGGGGTTAGCAATCAGCCCCAGCATTTT
13 | TRBJ2-7 | NA | TRBV18 | TRBD1 | CASSGDRVYEQYF | TGTGCCAGCTCAGGAGACAGGGTGTACGAGCAGTACTTC
12 | TRBJ2-7 | once | TRBV7-2 | NA | CASSLTGGSAYF | TGTGCCAGCAGCTTAACGGGGGGCTCAGCGTACTTC
15 | TRBJ1-6 | few | TRBV30 | NA | CAWSGQLVFNSPLHF | TGTGCCTGGAGTGGACAGCTAGTCTTTAATTCACCCCTCCACTTT
13 | TRBJ2-6 | NA | TRBV12-5 | NA | CASAPSGANVLTF | TGTGCTAGTGCCCCGTCCGGGGCCAACGTCCTGACTTTC
15 | TRBJ2-3 | NA | TRBV6-5 | TRBD2 | CASSFLAGGPDTQYF | TGTGCCAGCAGTTTTTTAGCGGGGGGGCCGGATACGCAGTATTTT
19 | TRBJ2-4 | NA | TRBV5-1 | TRBD2 | CASSPRLAGGQVAKNIQYF | TGCGCCAGCAGCCCCAGACTAGCGGGGGGCCAGGTAGCCAAAAACATTCAGTACTTC
14 | TRBJ1-5 | NA | TRBV19 | NA | CASRIGQKNQPQHF | TGTGCCAGTAGAATAGGTCAGAAGAATCAGCCCCAGCATTTT
11 | TRBJ2-1 | NA | TRBV29-1 | NA | CSDFRGNEQFF | TGCAGCGACTTTAGGGGGAATGAGCAGTTCTTC
12 | TRBJ1-1 | NA | TRBV28 | NA | CASRGRYTEAFF | TGTGCCAGCAGGGGGCGGTACACTGAAGCTTTCTTT
14 | TRBJ2-2 | NA | TRBV7-2 | TRBD1 | CASSGTGGTGELFF | TGTGCCAGCTCGGGGACAGGGGGAACCGGGGAGCTGTTTTTT
13 | TRBJ2-7 | NA | TRBV10-3 | TRBD1 | CAISRDRAYEQYF | TGTGCCATCAGCCGGGACAGAGCCTACGAGCAGTACTTC
14 | TRBJ1-2 | few | TRBV4-1 | NA | CASSQDRGWGGYTF | TGCGCCAGCAGCCAAGATCGGGGGTGGGGAGGCTACACCTTC
14 | TRBJ1-2 | NA | TRBV5-1 | NA | CASSPQGVNYGYTF | TGCGCCAGCAGCCCACAGGGAGTTAACTATGGCTACACCTTC
17 | TRBJ2-1 | NA | TRBV21-1 | NA | CASSTTTKPGTYNEQFF | TGTGCCAGCAGCACGACCACCAAGCCGGGGACCTACAATGAGCAGTTCTTC
17 | TRBJ2-6 | NA | TRBV5-4 | NA | CASRTRVALSGANVLTF | TGTGCCAGCAGAACCAGGGTGGCCCTCTCTGGGGCCAACGTCCTGACTTTC